This entry features one TCR beta chain sequence. Its specific antigen is unknown. One base away there is no much larger clone; base qualities are not given. According to the germline V gene, CDR1 reads SGHTA and CDR2 reads FQGNSA. The V end loses 5 bases and the J end loses 2 bases, and a stretch of 9 bases separates them. The CDR3 starts with the cysteine, ends with the phenylalanine, and has 14 residues. The DNA shown is the 42-base CDR3, in frame from base 1. The CDR3 regions of human TCRbeta chains were subjected to immunosequencing. In the paper's pipeline: TCRs in the repertoires were compared against a reference library of SARS-CoV-2-specific TCRs that had been generated with the MIRA antigen-specificity platform. Breadth was defined as the fraction of unique TCRs that were SARS-CoV-2-associated. Depth was defined as the fraction of total T cells that were SARS-CoV-2-associated. Using the MIRA data, each spike-specific TCR was mapped to the spike region that the TCR reacts to and placed in a CD4 or CD8 class. Log10-transformed breadth and depth values were compared by one-way ANOVA with Sidak's multiple comparisons tests. As stored in TCRdb, this immuneACCESS dataset retains in-frame rearrangements with V and J assigned. A fraction of the clones does not appear; measured against another copy, unresolved V genes explain less than half of the discrepancy, and the remainder lacks a known reason. V and J calls and clone size are copied from that table; D and trimming were computed from the DNA. Recorded for this sample are fewer than 200,000 clones; 90% of them occurred a single time. 5% to 7% of the sample goes to the ten largest clones.

The time point label corresponds to: baseline before first vaccination. Samples from vaccinated people were obtained from the UK trials COV001 and COV002, which included a single-blind randomized controlled phase 2/3 trial of AZD1222 (ChAdOx1 nCoV-19) in healthy adults. Trial participant PBMC samples were collected at day 0 and day 28 after the second dose for TCRbeta chain sequencing. This record comes from a study of T cell responses to AZD1222 COVID-19 vaccine (dated by TCRdb to about 2021). With respect to the entire study: Because spike-specific TCR depth and breadth did not differ between the two schedules, AZD1222 recipients who got a second dose at roughly 4 weeks were pooled with those who got a second dose at roughly 12 weeks. TCR sequencing covered roughly 230 trial participants: 200 to 210 given two doses of AZD1222 and approximately 26 given two doses of MenACWY control vaccine. Enrollment into the trials was organized by age into subgroups of 18-55, 56-69 and 70-plus years, and those subgroups contained about 160, 30 and 59 TCR-sequenced participants, respectively. The full study reports these points: In the small 56-69-year group, the increase in depth fell short of significance, most likely because of low power. Conclusions about previously exposed vaccinees were limited because only six AZD1222 recipients were SARS-CoV-2 seropositive at baseline. Because no day 14 peak-response samples were available, repertoires were characterized only after the peak T cell response. Vaccine-associated CD4 TCRs spanned the whole spike protein, with dominant responses in regions 160-218 and 743-854. A significant rise in spike-specific TCR breadth and depth was observed after two AZD1222 doses relative to day 0 and relative to MenACWY recipients. Participants were mostly white British, with more females than males. The authors suggested clonal diversity may have been underestimated. Nearly half of unique spike-specific TCRs reportedly recognized epitopes outside regions mutated in the B.1.351 and B.1.1.7 variants.

The rearranged chain carries TRBV7-2 and TRBJ1-4; the D gene is perhaps TRBD1, from 6 matching bases. This receptor was taken from an adult in good health. The starting material was peripheral blood, obtained on day 0 of AZD1222 vaccination. The bases are TGTGCCAGCAGCCGTCAGGGGACTAATGAAAAACTGTTTTTT. Its coded protein is CASSRQGTNEKLFF.